The clone carrying this T cell receptor beta chain was detected a few times. Its antigen is currently unknown. Clinical symptoms, serum thyroxine and TRAb, thyroid ultrasound and orbital computed tomography together formed the diagnostic basis. Using 10 ml of fresh peripheral blood, PBMCs were prepared. This sample was taken from a study of T cells in Graves' hyperthyroidism and ophthalmopathy. Whole-study results and caveats: Separating ophthalmopathy from stable hyperthyroidism was achieved by a 13 V-J model. Most clonotypes that expanded in the thyroid above 0.001 also showed up in blood.

Researchers amplified the TCR beta CDR3 regions from RNA transcripts. The HTBI primer set drove a first-round RT-PCR of the TCR CDR3. TCRdb redid the calling of the multiplex PCR reads with MiXCR, one entry per CDR3 protein. The sample lists approximately 150,000 distinct CDR3 sequences, less than 10% occurring once. This sequence was found in a young woman with Graves' hyperthyroidism that later progressed to Graves' ophthalmopathy. Sequencing used blood.

The CDR3: CASTDYRVGFHRSYEQYF. Written as DNA, the CDR3 is TGTGCCAGCACCGATTACAGGGTTGGTTTCCACCGCTCCTACGAGCAGTACTTC. The chain links TRBV5-6 to TRBJ2-7, with D perhaps TRBD1 (6 bases). This CDR3 comprises 18 residues. CDR1 and CDR2 from the germline V gene are SGHDT and YYEEEE. Deletions cut 6 bases from V and 0 bases from J, with 25 bases between.